The 23 T cell receptor beta chains below come from one sample, sequenced in a study of early T cells in non-severe SARS-CoV-2 infection. TCRdb re-analysed the 5' RACE reads in MiXCR, keeping a single row per CDR3 protein. Counted here are some 110,000 distinct CDR3 sequences, under 15% occurring once; the ten biggest clones make up 21%. Sequenced material: whole blood. The source is an adult who was a healthcare worker with PCR-confirmed SARS-CoV-2 infection or an uninfected control (not recorded which).

The sample holds a few counts of this clonotype. The chain carries TRBV5-1 and TRBJ2-5; D not certain. The germline V and J ends were trimmed by 0 bases and 4 bases, with 10 bases remaining between them. CDR3 length: 14 amino acids. In germline, CDR1 is SGHRS, CDR2 YFSETQ. The CDR3 DNA follows: TGCGCCAGCAGCTTGGGGGCCCCAGGAGAGACCCAGTACTTC. Its protein is CASSLGAPGETQYF.

The genes are TRBV12-5 and TRBJ2-4; D gene ambiguous. The CDR3 has 14 residues. In germline, CDR1 is LGHNT, CDR2 FRNRAP. Trimming removed 8 bases from V and 0 bases from J, with 11 bases in between. The CDR3 is CASSRSLAKNIQYF. In DNA, the CDR3 is TGTGCTAGTAGTCGAAGCCTAGCCAAAAACATTCAGTACTTC.

The chain links TRBV3-1 to TRBJ1-6; no firm D call. Germline values: CDR1 LGHDT, CDR2 YNNKEL (reference sequence). Trimming pared 0 bases from V and 10 bases from J, leaving 4 bases between. This CDR3 contains 12 residues. The CDR3 DNA reads TGTGCCAGCAGCCAAGAACTCTCACCCCTCCACTTT. It codes for CASSQELSPLHF.

This clonotype was counted between two and nine times. V and J are TRBV5-1 and TRBJ2-7; 11 nucleotides match TRBD1. Germline V lookup: CDR1 SGHRS, CDR2 YFSETQ. CDR3 length: 16 residues. Trimming cost V 4 bases and J 4 bases; bases outside gene matches: 10. CDR3 sequence (DNA): TGCGCCAGCAGCGCCGCCGGGACAGGGGGTATGTACGAGCAGTACTTC. This translates into CASSAAGTGGMYEQYF.

The chain has TRBV20-1 and TRBJ1-5, with D possibly being TRBD1 (5 bases). The CDR3 is 15 amino acids. Trimming removed 6 bases at V and 2 bases at J, with 17 bases between. Germline values: CDR1 DFQATT, CDR2 SNEGSKA (reference sequence). DNA of the CDR3: TGCAGTGCCGGAAAGGCCCAGGGCCGCAATCAGCCCCAGCATTTT. It specifies CSAGKAQGRNQPQHF.

The chain uses TRBV29-1 and TRBJ2-5; no definite D call. Germline V gives CDR1 SQVTM, CDR2 ANQGSEA. CDR3 length equals 12 residues. The V end lost 3 bases, the J end lost 5 bases, and 10 bases lay between the germline ends. The CDR3 spells CSVEAGLETQYF. The CDR3 nucleotides read TGCAGCGTTGAGGCCGGTTTGGAGACCCAGTACTTC.

The table lists this clonotype with many counts. The V and J genes are TRBV13 and TRBJ1-1; D is ambiguous. V was trimmed by 3 bases and J by 1 base, leaving 3 bases between them. Germline V gene lookup returns CDR1 PRHDT and CDR2 FYEKMQ (reference sequence). This CDR3 region has 12 residues. The CDR3 region is CASSLQNTEAFF. CDR3 DNA: TGTGCCAGCAGCTTGCAGAACACTGAAGCTTTCTTT.

V and J are TRBV6-6 and TRBJ2-7; D is perhaps TRBD2 (5 bases). The CDR3 is 11 amino acids. Germline values: CDR1 MNHNY, CDR2 SVGAGI (reference sequence). Trimming stripped 8 bases from V and 2 bases from J, with 7 bases between. CDR3 region: CASSGAYEQYF. CDR3 bases: TGTGCCAGCTCCGGGGCCTACGAGCAGTACTTC.

This clonotype was found a few times. The J gene is TRBJ2-1, the V gene TRBV5-1; D may be TRBD2 (5 bases). Germline CDR1 and CDR2: SGHRS and YFSETQ. V lost 3 bases to trimming and J lost 8 bases, with 15 bases between them. The length of the CDR3 is 14 residues. The CDR3 reads CASSSGYEGDEQFF. The CDR3 DNA sequence: TGCGCCAGCAGCTCCGGCTACGAGGGCGATGAGCAGTTCTTC.

This clonotype occurred a few times. The genes are TRBV7-2 and TRBJ1-2; possible D gene TRBD1, 6 bases. Looked up from germline, CDR1 is SGHTA and CDR2 is FQGNSA. The CDR3 sequence is 15 residues long. The ends were cut back, 5 bases at V and 8 bases at J, with 21 bases in the middle. The CDR3 sequence is CASSLTSSRGQGYTF. The CDR3 DNA is TGTGCCAGCAGCCTAACCTCATCGCGGGGGCAAGGCTACACCTTC.

The chain joins TRBV6-2 or TRBV6-3 to TRBJ2-1; 11 positions match TRBD2. The CDR3 is made up of 17 amino acids. Unmatched junction bases numbered 9, after V lost 6 bases and J lost 2 bases. Germline lookup yields CDR1 MNHEY and CDR2 SVGEGT. The CDR3 DNA sequence: TGTGCCAGCAGCGCCGGGACTAGCGGCGTTGCCTACAATGAGCAGTTCTTC. Its protein product is CASSAGTSGVAYNEQFF.

The chain recombines TRBV7-2 with TRBJ2-7, with D tentatively TRBD1 or TRBD2 (5 bases each). Germline V gene sequence: CDR1 SGHTA, CDR2 FQGNSA. The V gene lost 0 bases and the J gene lost 6 bases, with 12 bases spanning the gap. This CDR3 region has 14 residues. The CDR3: CASSLASGLREQYF. CDR3 coding DNA: TGTGCCAGCAGCTTAGCTTCGGGGCTCCGCGAGCAGTACTTC. Together with reference TRBV7-2 and TRBJ2-7, the CDR3 gives the full variable domain: GAGVSQSPSNKVTEKGKDVELRCDPISGHTALYWYRQSLGQGLEFLIYFQGNSAPDKSGLPSDRFSAERTGGSVSTLTIQRTQQEDSAVYLCASSLASGLREQYFGPGTRLTVT.

This clonotype was detected only a few times. The rearrangement uses TRBV3-1 and TRBJ2-4; 7 positions match TRBD2. V shed 0 bases, J shed 8 bases, and the junction held 4 bases outside the gene matches. Germline-derived CDR1 and CDR2 are LGHDT and YNNKEL (reference sequence). The CDR3 runs to 14 residues. The CDR3 region is CASSQELAADIQYF. In DNA form, the CDR3 reads TGTGCCAGCAGCCAAGAGCTAGCGGCGGACATTCAGTACTTC.

This clonotype has a handful of counts. The chain couples TRBV7-8 to TRBJ1-5; no clear D gene. The CDR3 covers 16 residues. Trimming left V 4 bases short and J 0 bases short, with 13 bases between. The V gene's germline CDR1 is SGHVS and CDR2 FQNEAQ. CDR3 sequence: CASSSQLSFSNQPQHF. The CDR3 region has the DNA TGTGCCAGCAGCTCCCAACTCAGTTTTAGCAATCAGCCCCAGCATTTT.

The chain carries TRBV3-1 and TRBJ2-1; no firm D call. The CDR3 runs to 14 residues. Germline assignment: CDR1 LGHDT and CDR2 YNNKEL (reference sequence). Trimming left V 4 bases short and J 4 bases short, with 11 bases between. The CDR3 protein is CASSLLGTYNEQFF. The CDR3 nucleotides are TGTGCCAGCAGCCTATTAGGCACGTACAATGAGCAGTTCTTC.

This clonotype has only a few counts. The V and J genes are TRBV12-3 or TRBV12-4 and TRBJ2-1; 7 nucleotides agree with TRBD1. The ends lost 6 bases at V and 5 bases at J; junction bases unmatched: 7. The CDR3 length is 14 residues. CDR3: CASSPRGSHNEQFF. For the CDR3, the DNA is TGTGCCAGCAGCCCCAGGGGGTCCCACAATGAGCAGTTCTTC.

The J gene is TRBJ1-1, the V gene TRBV12-3 or TRBV12-4; D remains ambiguous. V was pared by 3 bases and J by 1 base, with 9 bases between. This CDR3 region has 14 residues. Here the CDR3 reads CASSFGQANTEAFF. The CDR3 region has the DNA TGTGCCAGCAGTTTCGGGCAAGCGAACACTGAAGCTTTCTTT.

This clonotype occurred a few times. The rearrangement joins TRBV20-1 to TRBJ2-1, with TRBD2 matching 9 bases. Trimming took 1 base from V and 4 from J; bases not matched to a gene: 5. CDR1 and CDR2 from the germline V gene are DFQATT and SNEGSKA (reference sequence). The CDR3 consists of 15 residues. The CDR3 sequence is CSARVLSGGYNEQFF. The CDR3 DNA reads TGCAGTGCTAGAGTTCTTAGCGGGGGATACAATGAGCAGTTCTTC.

This clonotype was detected many times. The CDR3 sequence is CSVVSERAFF. CDR3 bases: TGCAGCGTTGTGTCGGAACGAGCTTTCTTT. The chain carries TRBV29-1 and TRBJ1-1, with D uncertain. The V end lost 4 bases, the J end lost 10 bases, and 10 bases lay between the germline ends. Germline values: CDR1 SQVTM, CDR2 ANQGSEA. The CDR3 is made up of 10 amino acids.

This clonotype was counted a few times. The chain employs TRBV3-1 and TRBJ2-7; D gene ambiguous. Germline values: CDR1 LGHDT, CDR2 YNNKEL (reference sequence). V was shortened by 2 bases and J by 8 bases, with 16 bases between the two germline ends. The CDR3 is 14 residues long. In DNA, the CDR3 is TGTGCCAGCAGCCAAAGCAGCCGGAAATTGAAGCAGTACTTC. Translated: CASSQSSRKLKQYF.

In its sample, this clonotype was seen many times. The chain uses TRBV18 and TRBJ2-1; 10 bases align to TRBD2. The J segment lost 4 bases and the V segment lost 3 bases, leaving 3 bases of the junction unmatched. This CDR3 is built from 15 residues. Looked up from germline, CDR1 is KGHSH and CDR2 is LQKENI. CDR3 bases: TGTGCCAGCTCACCGGGACTAGCGTCATACAATGAGCAGTTCTTC. Its translation: CASSPGLASYNEQFF.

This clonotype was counted many times. The chain joins TRBV10-3 to TRBJ1-6; 9 bases line up with TRBD1. With V trimmed by 5 bases and J by 7 bases, 6 bases remained unmatched. The germline gives CDR1 ENHRY, CDR2 SYGVKD. The CDR3 is 15 amino acids. CDR3 nucleotide sequence: TGTGCCATCAGTTGGACAGGGGTTGGGAATTCACCCCTCCACTTT. Protein product: CAISWTGVGNSPLHF.

A few counts support this clonotype. V and J are TRBV5-1 and TRBJ2-3; 9 nucleotides match TRBD2. The CDR3 is 17 amino acids. With 6 bases clipped from V and 5 bases from J, the junction kept 16 bases outside the gene matches. Germline CDR1 reads SGHRS; CDR2 reads YFSETQ. CDR3 DNA sequence: TGCGCCAGCACCCCGATGGGCGGGGGGGCTTCAGGAGATACGCAGTATTTT. Translating gives CASTPMGGGASGDTQYF.